One sample yielded the 3 T cell receptor beta chains listed below, sequenced in a study of OX40 agonist ivuxolimab in advanced cancers. Data came from immunoSEQ multiplex PCR; TCRdb stores just in-frame clones and leaves some out. The repertoire includes more than 70,000 clones, 80% to 90% of them detected once, and about an eighth sits in the top ten. The starting material was CD4+ or CD8+ T cells sorted from blood, obtained in a trial of the OX40 agonist ivuxolimab. These receptors all stem from an adult with an advanced solid tumor such as melanoma, head and neck, liver or kidney cancer.

This clone was picked up one time. The gene calls are TRBV11-1 and TRBJ2-4; D might be TRBD1 (6 bases). V was pared by 5 bases and J by 5 bases, with 19 bases between. CDR3 size: 16 residues. Germline V gene lookup returns CDR1 SGHAT and CDR2 FQDESV (reference sequence). Written as DNA, the CDR3 is TGTGCCAGCAGCCGTTCCAGGGGCGGTTCCCAAAACATTCAGTACTTC. It is translated as CASSRSRGGSQNIQYF.

In nucleotides, the CDR3 is TGCGCCAGCAGCCAAGATCGGGACACCTTGTACGAGCAGTACTTC. This sequence encodes CASSQDRDTLYEQYF. The V call is TRBV4-1, the J call TRBJ2-7, with TRBD1 as a possible D gene (6 bases). The CDR3 spans 15 residues. Trimming shortened V by 0 bases and J by 4 bases, and 13 bases separated the two germline ends. Germline V gene data show CDR1 as MGHRA and CDR2 as YSYEKL.

This clone has more than one count but fewer than ten. The rearrangement links TRBV2 to TRBJ2-2; D gene uncertain. The germline CDR1 and CDR2 sequences are SNHLY and FYNNEI. The V and J ends lost 2 bases and 8 bases respectively, with 3 bases between them. The CDR3 is 11 amino acids. The CDR3 reads CASSEQGELFF. CDR3 DNA sequence: TGTGCCAGCAGTGAACAAGGGGAGCTGTTTTTT.